The clone carrying this TCR beta chain showed up just a few times. Its target is unknown. In germline, CDR1 is MGHDK, CDR2 SYGVNS. The CDR3 is 15 amino acids. V shed 2 bases and J 12 bases; nucleotides not matched to a gene: 15. This entry is derived from a study of blood T cells in healthy people across ages. Overall study findings and caveats: A roughly linear age-dependent decrease characterized TCR beta diversity per million T cells.

Every sample had a minimum of 6.5 million PBMCs isolated. A second 7 to 11 cycle PCR used barcoded and J-beta primers. A minimum of 3 million CDR3-containing paired-end reads was obtained for each sample. TCRdb itself ran the 5' RACE reads through MiXCR, one entry per CDR3 protein. The data show 1.5 million to 2 million distinct CDR3 sequences, approximately 32% seen once. The sample comprised blood. This sequence originates from a woman aged 25 to 39 in good health. The gene calls are TRBV25-1 and TRBJ2-7, with 8 bases identical to TRBD2. The chain's CDR3 is CASSEGSSGLGTRYF. CDR3 nucleotides: TGTGCCAGCAGTGAAGGGTCGAGCGGCCTAGGGACTAGGTACTTC.